A selection of T cell receptor beta chains follows, all from one sample in a study of blood T cell repertoires in COVID-19. Here immunoSEQ multiplex PCR was the method, and the copy in TCRdb shows in-frame clones only, minus some. The data contain approximately 72,000 clones, more than 80% of them singletons. Sequencing was carried out using peripheral blood. Receptors originate from a woman older than 75 with active or convalescent COVID-19. CDR3s include the opening cysteine and the closing phenylalanine or tryptophan. A D gene is named only where the DNA matches it firmly. Part of the rows lack a size; the others show once, few, many or a class for expanded clones.

d_call	v_call	clone_size	cdr3_length	cdr3_aa
-	TRBV7-2	once	15	CASSSTGGLTNEQFF
-	TRBV7-3	once	13	CASSLQKNTEAFF
TRBD2	TRBV23-1	-	14	CASSQRGVSYEQYF
TRBD1	TRBV7-3	-	14	CASSLDRGRDEQFF
-	TRBV30	-	16	CAWSTPGGAGNYGYTF
TRBD1	TRBV19	-	14	CASSIEGQLGGYTF
-	TRBV12-3/TRBV12-4	-	13	CASIGQRNTEAFF
-	TRBV15	-	14	CATSRARGTGELFF
-	TRBV11-3	-	14	CASSLEGADDTQYF
TRBD2	TRBV7-2	-	14	CASSSQRGGVEQYF
TRBD1	TRBV7-2	-	13	CASSLGTARGYTF
TRBD1	TRBV2	-	12	CASSVEGAGYTF
-	TRBV5-4	-	16	CASSPGRDKTNEKLFF
TRBD2	TRBV5-8	-	18	CASSLALAGALSSYEQYF
TRBD1	TRBV19	-	16	CASSTDRGSYNSPLHF
TRBD2	TRBV6-2/TRBV6-3	-	16	CASSPAGARKYNEQFF
TRBD1	TRBV7-9	once	14	CASSTDRGYEKLFF
TRBD2	TRBV6-4	-	14	CASSEGLGADTQYF
-	TRBV7-3	-	14	CASSRDSGANVLTF
-	TRBV10-1	-	15	CASSDDRIRRETQYF
-	TRBV28	-	12	CASSLPGLEAFF
-	TRBV6-6	few	13	CASSSTATGELFF
TRBD1	TRBV6-5	-	14	CASAQMDRTGEAFF
-	TRBV28	once	14	CASSFRGSNEKLFF
-	TRBV28	-	14	CASVSGTFTGELFF
-	TRBV7-2	-	15	CASSLWASATGELFF
TRBD1	TRBV10-2	-	14	CASSTTGVGDGYTF
-	TRBV20-1	-	14	CSASKQGPLGELFF
-	TRBV10-1	-	14	CASQTIQRNNEQYF
-	TRBV19	-	14	CASSTAVGGHGYTF
-	TRBV19	-	16	CASSIDLLVNTGELFF
-	TRBV6-6	-	14	CASSRTEGDYGYTF
-	TRBV27	-	17	CASTLFARDISNQPQHF
-	TRBV9	-	14	CASSVSPAGETQYF
TRBD1	TRBV5-1	-	11	CASSPDRVPFF
-	TRBV3-1/TRBV3-2	-	15	CASSLRGPRTDTQYF
TRBD1	TRBV5-6	-	13	CASSRDRNTEAFF